Below, 24 T cell receptor beta chains from the same sample are listed, as sequenced in a study of blood T cell repertoires in COVID-19. Data came from immunoSEQ multiplex PCR; TCRdb stores just in-frame clones and leaves some out. This table has 150,000 to 200,000 clones, roughly 83% appearing once. Material for sequencing was PBMCs or T cells enriched from blood (not recorded which). These receptors all come from a woman aged 25 to 39 who had recovered from COVID-19.

This chain connects TRBV29-1 to TRBJ2-7; 7 bases fit TRBD1. Germline V gene sequence: CDR1 SQVTM, CDR2 ANQGSEA. V lost 1 base, J lost 0 bases, and 6 bases stayed unmatched. The CDR3 spans 15 residues. The DNA of the CDR3 is TGCAGCGTTGAAGTACCGGGACAGCTCTCCTACGAGCAGTACTTC. Its protein product is CSVEVPGQLSYEQYF.

The chain employs TRBV5-4 and TRBJ1-3; perhaps TRBD1 as D (5 bases). Germline values: CDR1 SGHNT, CDR2 YYREEE (reference sequence). The V end was cut by 4 bases, the J end by 1 base, with 12 bases between. The CDR3 consists of 15 residues. CDR3 DNA sequence: TGTGCCAGCAGCCCTAACAGGTTTTCTGGAAACACCATATATTTT. Residues: CASSPNRFSGNTIYF.

The genes are TRBV9 and TRBJ1-1; D unclear. The ends were cut back, 4 bases at V and 0 bases at J, with 7 bases in the middle. This CDR3 is 13 amino acids long. Germline V gives CDR1 SGDLS, CDR2 YYNGEE. CDR3 loop: CASSSGVNTEAFF. The CDR3 DNA is TGTGCCAGCAGCTCGGGAGTGAACACTGAAGCTTTCTTT.

This chain connects TRBV6-1 to TRBJ2-1; the match to TRBD2 covers 14 bases. With V trimmed by 3 bases and J by 9 bases, 13 bases remained unmatched. CDR3 length: 18 residues. CDR1 and CDR2 from the germline V gene are MNHNS and SASEGT. CDR3 protein: CASSDAVSGLAGVGEQFF. The CDR3 DNA is TGTGCCAGCAGTGATGCAGTTTCGGGACTAGCGGGGGTTGGTGAGCAGTTCTTC.

The chain combines TRBV24-1 with TRBJ2-5; 9 bases align to TRBD1. The CDR3 contains 16 residues. V lost 2 bases to trimming and J lost 5 bases; unmatched junction nucleotides: 8. The germline gives CDR1 KGHDR, CDR2 SFDVKD. CDR3 loop: CATSDSGQGLGETQYF. CDR3 nucleotide sequence: TGTGCCACCAGTGATTCAGGACAGGGGCTGGGGGAGACCCAGTACTTC.

The rearrangement links TRBV28 to TRBJ2-1, with 9 bases that match TRBD1. This CDR3 has 15 amino acids. Germline V lookup: CDR1 MDHEN, CDR2 SYDVKM. After removal of 6 bases from V and 13 bases from J, the junction contained 16 bases not matched to a gene. The CDR3 region is CASRRTSRDREDQFF. For the CDR3, the DNA is TGTGCCAGCAGACGAACGTCCCGGGACAGGGAAGATCAGTTCTTC.

The rearrangement links TRBV5-4 to TRBJ2-1, with TRBD1 matching over 8 bases. The CDR3 loop spans 15 amino acids. The J segment lost 4 bases and the V segment lost 2 bases, leaving 5 bases of the junction unmatched. The germline V gene encodes CDR1 SGHNT and CDR2 YYREEE (reference sequence). The DNA for the CDR3 is TGTGCCAGCAGCTTCGTCGGACAGGGTTACAATGAGCAGTTCTTC. Amino acid sequence: CASSFVGQGYNEQFF.

The CDR3: CASSGTSGRTIEQFF. The CDR3 DNA reads TGTGCCAGTAGCGGGACTAGCGGGAGAACGATTGAGCAGTTCTTC. V and J are TRBV19 and TRBJ2-1, with 14 bases identical to TRBD2. V lost 6 bases and J lost 9; bases outside the gene matches: 7. The CDR3 extends over 15 amino acids. The germline V gene encodes CDR1 LNHDA and CDR2 SQIVND (reference sequence).

V is TRBV7-9 and J is TRBJ2-6, with unresolved D. Trimming took 1 base from V and 3 from J, leaving 10 bases between them. The CDR3 has 16 residues. Germline V CDR1 and CDR2: SEHNR, FQNEAQ (reference sequence). CDR3 residues: CASSLGSASGANVLTF. CDR3 DNA: TGTGCCAGCAGCTTAGGCTCTGCGAGTGGGGCCAACGTCCTGACTTTC. Full variable domain (remainder filled in from reference TRBV7-9 and TRBJ2-6): DTGVSQNPRHKITKRGQNVTFRCDPISEHNRLYWYRQTLGQGPEFLTYFQNEAQLEKSRLLSDRFSAERPKGSFSTLEIQRTEQGDSAMYLCASSLGSASGANVLTFGAGSRLTVL.

The chain couples TRBV5-4 to TRBJ2-7, with TRBD1 matching over 9 bases. This CDR3 is built from 16 residues. The V and J ends lost 1 base and 6 bases, in that order; junction bases with no gene match: 11. Germline V gene data show CDR1 as SGHNT and CDR2 as YYREEE (reference sequence). DNA for the CDR3: TGTGCCAGCAGCTTGTATAAGGGGGCGGGACAGGGCGAGCAGTACTTC. This codes for CASSLYKGAGQGEQYF.

This chain uses TRBV11-2 with TRBJ2-7; tentative D call: TRBD1 (5 bases). Germline V gives CDR1 SGHAT, CDR2 FQNNGV. The CDR3 spans 14 residues. Trimming stripped 4 bases from V and 3 bases from J, with 13 bases between. The CDR3 sequence is CASSSPQVYYEQYF. The CDR3 region has the DNA TGTGCCAGCAGCTCCCCACAGGTATACTACGAGCAGTACTTC.

This clone was counted a single time. The genes are TRBV19 and TRBJ1-4; 8 nucleotides align to TRBD1. This CDR3 comprises 15 residues. The junction had 8 bases not matched to a gene; V was cut back by 5 bases and J by 6 bases. Germline V gives CDR1 LNHDA, CDR2 SQIVND (reference sequence). CDR3 sequence reads: CASSPGQGRYEKLFF. As DNA, the CDR3 is TGTGCCAGTAGTCCCGGACAGGGAAGATATGAAAAACTGTTTTTT.

V usage is TRBV2 and J usage is TRBJ2-1, with D perhaps TRBD2 (6 bases). CDR3 length equals 12 residues. The germline gives CDR1 SNHLY, CDR2 FYNNEI. V gave up 6 bases and J gave up 10 bases, with 13 bases separating them. CDR3 sequence: CASRSTGLEQFF. The CDR3 nucleotides read TGTGCCAGCAGGTCAACGGGACTGGAGCAGTTCTTC. Filled out from reference TRBV2 and TRBJ2-1, the complete variable domain reads EPEVTQTPSHQVTQMGQEVILRCVPISNHLYFYWYRQILGQKVEFLVSFYNNEISEKSEIFDDQFSVERPDGSNFTLKIRSTKLEDSAMYFCASRSTGLEQFFGPGTRLTVL.

V is TRBV19 and J is TRBJ1-1; the D is unclear. The CDR3 is 13 residues long. Germline loops: CDR1 LNHDA, CDR2 SQIVND (reference sequence). V was trimmed by 5 bases and J by 0 bases, leaving 7 bases between them. CDR3 DNA: TGTGCCAGTAGTTTCGGGATGAACACTGAAGCTTTCTTT. As protein: CASSFGMNTEAFF.

The chain employs TRBV7-3 and TRBJ2-3, with TRBD2 as a possible D gene (6 bases). Germline loops: CDR1 SGHTA, CDR2 FQGTGA. The V gene lost 4 bases and the J gene lost 10 bases, with 27 bases spanning the gap. The CDR3 covers 17 residues. CDR3 in amino acids: CASSSTPGLVSDLPQYF. CDR3 bases: TGTGCCAGCAGCTCAACACCGGGACTCGTATCGGATTTGCCGCAGTATTTT.

This clone was seen only once. The V and J genes are TRBV27 and TRBJ1-2, with D uncertain. CDR1 MNHEY and CDR2 SMNVEV come from the germline V gene (reference sequence). Trimming took 1 base from V and 3 from J, leaving 15 bases between them. CDR3 length: 16 amino acids. The CDR3 sequence: CASSLWAPTGHYGYTF. CDR3 nucleotide sequence: TGTGCCAGCAGTTTATGGGCCCCCACCGGCCACTATGGCTACACCTTC.

J is TRBJ2-1 and V is TRBV5-1, with 9 bases aligning to TRBD2. The CDR3 has 17 amino acids. V lost 2 bases and J lost 0; bases outside the gene matches: 6. Looked up from germline, CDR1 is SGHRS and CDR2 is YFSETQ. CDR3 sequence (DNA): TGCGCCAGCAGCTTTTCGGGTAGCGGGAGCTCCTACAATGAGCAGTTCTTC. Encoded protein: CASSFSGSGSSYNEQFF.

V gene TRBV6-5 combines with J gene TRBJ2-1, with 7 positions matching TRBD1. The germline CDR1 and CDR2 sequences are MNHEY and SVGAGI. J gave up 2 bases and V 6 bases, and 7 bases lay outside the gene matches. This CDR3 contains 15 residues. Here the CDR3 reads CASRSGGFPYNEQFF. The CDR3 DNA reads as TGTGCCAGCAGATCAGGGGGATTCCCCTACAATGAGCAGTTCTTC.

The V gene is TRBV27, the J gene TRBJ2-7, with D maybe TRBD1 (5 bases). CDR3 length equals 13 residues. Germline values: CDR1 MNHEY, CDR2 SMNVEV (reference sequence). Deletions cut 3 bases from V and 3 bases from J, with 9 bases between. The CDR3 loop reads CASSLGPDYEQYF. In DNA form, the CDR3 reads TGTGCCAGCAGTTTGGGGCCCGACTACGAGCAGTACTTC.

The V and J genes are TRBV19 and TRBJ2-2; 10 bases fit TRBD2. The V segment lost 4 bases and the J segment 5 bases; nucleotides outside the gene matches: 4. CDR1 LNHDA and CDR2 SQIVND come from the germline V gene (reference sequence). This CDR3 is 15 amino acids long. Here the CDR3 DNA reads TGTGCCAGTAGTACAGCGGGAGGGTGGACCGGGGAGCTGTTTTTT. This codes for CASSTAGGWTGELFF.

The table lists this clone with a count of one. The gene calls are TRBV5-1 and TRBJ1-2; a possible D gene is TRBD1 (6 bases). This CDR3 has 14 residues. V was shortened by 0 bases and J by 3 bases, with 9 bases between the two germline ends. The germline V gene has CDR1 SGHRS and CDR2 YFSETQ. The CDR3 nucleotides read TGCGCCAGCAGCTTGGGACAGGCGTACTATGGCTACACCTTC. This gives the protein CASSLGQAYYGYTF.

This rearrangement joins TRBV15 to TRBJ1-2; 12 positions match TRBD1. The germline V gene encodes CDR1 LNHNV and CDR2 YYDKDF (reference sequence). Unmatched junction bases numbered 6, after V lost 8 bases and J lost 8 bases. The CDR3 is 13 residues long. CDR3 nucleotides: TGTGCCACCGCTGGGGACAGGGGGCTAGGCTACACCTTC. Its protein is CATAGDRGLGYTF.

CDR3: CASRPGGANVLTF. The CDR3 coding sequence is TGTGCCAGTAGGCCGGGTGGGGCCAACGTCCTGACTTTC. The chain joins TRBV19 to TRBJ2-6; D gene ambiguous. Germline V gene sequence: CDR1 LNHDA, CDR2 SQIVND (reference sequence). V was shortened by 6 bases and J by 3 bases, with 6 bases between the two germline ends. The CDR3 has 13 amino acids.

This clone showed up just once. The CDR3 nucleotides read TGTGCCAGCAGCCAAGTTCGGGCTAGCGGGAGGTTCGAGCAGTACTTC. Its translation is CASSQVRASGRFEQYF. The rearrangement links TRBV4-2 to TRBJ2-7, with TRBD2 matching 11 bases. Trimming at V came to 1 base and at J to 6 bases, leaving 8 bases not matched to a gene. CDR3 length: 16 amino acids. Germline values: CDR1 LGHNA, CDR2 YNFKEQ.